This is a list of T cell receptor beta chains from one sample in a study of T cell changes during pregnancy in multiple sclerosis. Data came from immunoSEQ multiplex PCR; TCRdb stores just in-frame clones and leaves some out. The table includes about 42,000 clones, 84% detected once. Specimen: CD4+ T cells from peripheral blood mononuclear cells, collected before pregnancy. These receptors came from a female donor with multiple sclerosis, enrolled in a pregnancy study. Each CDR3 is given with its conserved first and last residue. The D gene is left open where the match is weak. Expanded clones are given a class, and other clones once, few, many or no size at all.

size,J,V,D,CDR3,DNA
.,TRBJ2-1,TRBV7-7,TRBD2,CASSLGLAGGFDEQFF,TGTGCCAGCAGCTTAGGTCTAGCGGGAGGGTTCGATGAGCAGTTCTTC
.,TRBJ2-1,TRBV30,.,CAWGPYNEQFF,TGTGCCTGGGGGCCCTACAATGAGCAGTTCTTC
once,TRBJ2-7,TRBV4-3,TRBD1,CASSRPGGEQYF,TGCGCCAGCAGCCGGCCAGGGGGAGAGCAGTACTTC
once,TRBJ1-1,TRBV29-1,.,CSVDSRNTEAFF,TGCAGCGTTGACTCGAGAAACACTGAAGCTTTCTTT
.,TRBJ1-6,TRBV29-1,.,CSVEYSKLDSPLHF,TGCAGCGTTGAATACAGTAAACTTGATTCACCCCTCCACTTT
.,TRBJ2-1,TRBV30,.,CAWSVQTTGSDEQFF,TGTGCCTGGAGTGTACAAACCACAGGGTCGGATGAGCAGTTCTTC
.,TRBJ2-7,TRBV7-9,TRBD1,CASSSLDRVGSYEQYF,TGTGCCAGCAGCTCACTTGACAGGGTGGGGTCCTACGAGCAGTACTTC
.,TRBJ2-2,TRBV11-3,.,CASSSQWNTGELFF,TGTGCCAGCAGCTCTCAGTGGAACACCGGGGAGCTGTTTTTT
once,TRBJ2-1,TRBV5-6,.,CASSLRGSGPPRGYNEQFF,TGTGCCAGCAGCCTCAGAGGTAGCGGCCCCCCCCGGGGCTACAATGAGCAGTTCTTC
once,TRBJ1-1,TRBV27,.,CASRIGGGTEAFF,TGTGCCAGCAGGATCGGGGGGGGAACTGAAGCTTTCTTT
.,TRBJ2-2,TRBV25-1,.,CASGLGLSTGELFF,TGTGCCAGCGGATTAGGACTCAGCACCGGGGAGCTGTTTTTT
.,TRBJ1-5,TRBV2,.,CASTRDPSRNQPQHF,TGTGCCAGCACCCGGGATCCTTCGCGCAATCAGCCCCAGCATTTT
.,TRBJ2-3,TRBV6-1,.,CASRGLGTEGDTQYF,TGTGCCAGCAGGGGACTGGGGACAGAAGGAGATACGCAGTATTTT
.,TRBJ1-6,TRBV30,.,CAWNPGTYNSPLHF,TGTGCCTGGAACCCCGGGACCTATAATTCACCCCTCCACTTT
.,TRBJ2-3,TRBV6-5,TRBD2,CASSYKRGGTDTQYF,TGTGCCAGCAGTTACAAGCGGGGTGGCACAGATACGCAGTATTTT
.,TRBJ2-7,TRBV7-8,TRBD1,CASSPRGQGVMEYF,TGTGCCAGCAGCCCAAGGGGACAGGGTGTGATGGAGTACTTC
.,TRBJ2-2,TRBV30,TRBD2,CAWIKGWQGILREQSGELFF,TGTGCCTGGATAAAGGGTTGGCAGGGCATTTTGCGGGAGCAGAGCGGGGAGCTGTTTTTT
.,TRBJ1-2,TRBV6-4,TRBD1,CASSDSGRQGARSYGYTF,TGTGCCAGCAGTGACTCGGGGAGACAGGGGGCGCGAAGCTATGGCTACACCTTC
.,TRBJ2-6,TRBV12-5,.,CASGAGFPSGANVLTF,TGTGCTAGTGGCGCGGGGTTCCCCTCTGGGGCCAACGTCCTGACTTTC
.,TRBJ2-7,TRBV9,.,CASSVEAGAGEQYF,TGTGCCAGCAGCGTAGAGGCAGGGGCTGGCGAGCAGTACTTC
.,TRBJ2-3,TRBV4-1,TRBD1,CASSHPGQGTDTQYF,TGCGCCAGCAGCCACCCGGGACAGGGTACAGATACGCAGTATTTT
.,TRBJ1-1,TRBV19,.,CASSIPPLGTEAFF,TGTGCCAGTAGTATACCCCCCCTCGGGACTGAAGCTTTCTTT
.,TRBJ2-7,TRBV25-1,TRBD2,CASSELMGGEQYF,TGTGCCAGCAGTGAACTGATGGGAGGGGAGCAGTACTTC
.,TRBJ1-1,TRBV13,.,CASSLWGLGLQDTEAFF,TGTGCCAGCAGCTTATGGGGGCTTGGTCTTCAGGACACTGAAGCTTTCTTT
.,TRBJ2-3,TRBV7-7,.,CAVRGITDTQYF,TGTGCCGTCCGGGGAATCACAGATACGCAGTATTTT
once,TRBJ2-5,TRBV6-1,.,CASSEAGVLARGETQYF,TGTGCCAGCAGTGAAGCGGGTGTACTAGCCCGGGGTGAGACCCAGTACTTC
few,TRBJ1-1,TRBV2,.,CASIPGWATEAFF,TGTGCCAGCATTCCGGGGTGGGCCACTGAAGCTTTCTTT
once,TRBJ1-1,TRBV7-3,TRBD1,CASSLRVSDRGRAEAFF,TGTGCCAGCAGCTTAAGAGTCTCGGACAGGGGACGAGCTGAAGCTTTCTTT
.,TRBJ1-5,TRBV18,.,CASSLGQPNQPQHF,TGTGCCAGCTCACTAGGACAACCCAATCAGCCCCAGCATTTT
.,TRBJ1-4,TRBV7-2,.,CASSFAGQNEKLFF,TGTGCCAGCAGCTTCGCGGGTCAGAATGAAAAACTGTTTTTT
.,TRBJ2-4,TRBV7-2,TRBD2,CASSLLAGQNIQYF,TGTGCCAGCAGCTTGCTAGCGGGGCAAAACATTCAGTACTTC
once,TRBJ2-2,TRBV6-4,.,CASSGQGGTGELFF,TGTGCCAGCAGTGGGCAGGGAGGCACCGGGGAGCTGTTTTTT
.,TRBJ2-1,TRBV10-3,TRBD2,CATTSGSNEQFF,TGTGCCACTACTAGCGGGAGCAATGAGCAGTTCTTC
medium-sized,TRBJ1-5,TRBV2,.,CASSSGGNNQPQHF,TGTGCCAGCAGTTCCGGGGGGAACAATCAGCCCCAGCATTTT
.,TRBJ2-7,TRBV6-5,TRBD1,CASWDSSYEQYF,TGTGCCAGCTGGGACAGCTCCTACGAGCAGTACTTC
.,TRBJ2-5,TRBV7-3,.,CASSSSQETQYF,TGTGCCAGCAGCTCCTCTCAAGAGACCCAGTACTTC
few,TRBJ2-1,TRBV10-3,TRBD1,CAGGRTGGNEQFF,TGTGCCGGGGGGAGGACAGGGGGCAATGAGCAGTTCTTC
.,TRBJ2-5,TRBV7-7,TRBD1,CASSAGQDQETQYF,TGTGCCAGCAGCGCGGGACAGGATCAAGAGACCCAGTACTTC
.,TRBJ2-1,TRBV4-2,TRBD2,CASSQGLADNEQFF,TGTGCCAGCAGCCAAGGACTAGCGGACAATGAGCAGTTCTTC
.,TRBJ2-1,TRBV7-2,TRBD2,CASSLWTSGSSNEQFF,TGTGCCAGCAGCTTATGGACTAGCGGGAGCTCCAATGAGCAGTTCTTC
.,TRBJ1-4,TRBV18,.,CASSRDTDEKLFF,TGTGCCAGCTCTAGAGACACGGATGAAAAACTGTTTTTT
.,TRBJ1-2,TRBV11-2,.,CASSLDDSHYGYTF,TGTGCCAGCAGCCTCGACGACAGTCACTATGGCTACACCTTC
many,TRBJ1-1,TRBV10-3,.,CAISETGRTEAFF,TGTGCCATCAGTGAAACAGGGCGTACTGAAGCTTTCTTT
.,TRBJ2-7,TRBV2,TRBD2,CASRPGLADYEQYF,TGTGCCAGCAGGCCGGGACTAGCGGACTACGAGCAGTACTTC
.,TRBJ2-3,TRBV7-9,.,CASSPPSGGSTDTQYF,TGTGCCAGCAGCCCCCCGTCCGGGGGTAGCACAGATACGCAGTATTTT
.,TRBJ1-1,TRBV11-3,.,CASSLVVGGVDTEAFF,TGTGCCAGCAGCTTAGTAGTGGGGGGAGTAGACACTGAAGCTTTCTTT
.,TRBJ1-1,TRBV15,.,CATSRGGGRGRAEAFF,TGTGCCACCAGCAGAGGGGGGGGTAGGGGCAGGGCTGAAGCTTTCTTT
.,TRBJ2-7,TRBV5-6,.,CASSFTGIEQYF,TGTGCCAGCAGCTTTACGGGGATCGAGCAGTACTTC
.,TRBJ1-3,TRBV5-1,TRBD1,CASSTGTGDGNTIYF,TGCGCCAGCAGCACCGGGACAGGGGACGGAAACACCATATATTTT
once,TRBJ2-7,TRBV6-1,TRBD2,CASSGPGTSGSEQYF,TGTGCCAGCAGTGGACCCGGGACTAGCGGGAGCGAGCAGTACTTC
.,TRBJ1-5,TRBV7-2,TRBD1,CASSQGAGQPQHF,TGTGCCAGCAGCCAGGGGGCAGGGCAGCCCCAGCATTTT
.,TRBJ1-4,TRBV27,TRBD1,CATADRALRGEKLFF,TGTGCCACCGCGGACAGGGCCCTGCGGGGGGAAAAACTGTTTTTT
.,TRBJ2-7,TRBV13,TRBD1,CASSTGTVYEQYF,TGTGCCAGCAGCACCGGGACAGTCTACGAGCAGTACTTC
.,TRBJ1-5,TRBV11-2,.,CASSRLSQGRNQPQHF,TGTGCCAGCAGCCGACTTTCACAGGGTCGGAATCAGCCCCAGCATTTT
.,TRBJ1-5,TRBV2,.,CASSEVSGGNQPQHF,TGTGCCAGCAGTGAAGTGTCAGGGGGCAATCAGCCCCAGCATTTT